This T cell receptor beta chain was recorded in a study of blood T cell repertoires in COVID-19. Study-level information: Nucleic acid was either cDNA or gDNA, and it came from T cells, B-cell-depleted T cells, or PBMCs.

Participant reports of clinical history set cohort assignment. This clone was counted a few times. Sequencing was performed with immunoSEQ multiplex PCR; in TCRdb, only in-frame clones are kept and a portion is missing. The sample holds around 300,000 clones; roughly 90% are singletons and the top ten take about 3%. This clonotype originated in a woman aged 45-60 years who had recovered from COVID-19. Source material: PBMCs or T cells enriched from blood (not recorded which).

CDR3 sequence reads: CASSRDLGNEQFF. CDR3 nucleotides: TGCGCCAGCAGCCGGGACTTGGGGAATGAGCAGTTCTTC. The gene calls are TRBV4-3 and TRBJ2-1, with D maybe TRBD2 (6 bases). CDR1 is LGHNA, CDR2 YSLEER, per germline. With 4 bases removed from V and 7 bases from J, the gap between germline ends came to 11 bases. The CDR3 consists of 13 residues.